Listed below are T cell receptor beta chains from one sample, sequenced in a study of blood T cell repertoires in COVID-19. This table comes from immunoSEQ multiplex PCR, and its TCRdb copy is limited to in-frame clones, with some not included. The table has approximately 290,000 clones, around nine tenths seen once. Sequenced: PBMCs or T cells enriched from blood (not recorded which). The receptors here all came from a woman in her twenties or thirties who had recovered from COVID-19. The CDR3 runs from the conserved cysteine through the conserved F or W. D genes are given only for firm matches. Clone size is stated in some rows and not others, as once, few, many or a class when expanded.

v_call	j_call	d_call	clone_size	cdr3_nt	cdr3_aa
TRBV12-5	TRBJ1-5	NA	NA	TGTGCTAGTGGTTTCCGCTGGGGGGAAGACAATCAGCCCCAGCATTTT	CASGFRWGEDNQPQHF
TRBV18	TRBJ1-1	TRBD1	NA	TGTGCCAGCTCACCTACGGGACAGAGAAACACTGAAGCTTTCTTT	CASSPTGQRNTEAFF
TRBV28	TRBJ2-1	TRBD2	NA	TGTGCCAGCAGTCGCACAAGGGACTACTACAATGAGCAGTTCTTC	CASSRTRDYYNEQFF
TRBV6-1	TRBJ2-7	NA	NA	TGTGCCAGCAGTTATCTTTTCTACGAGCAGTACTTC	CASSYLFYEQYF
TRBV5-1	TRBJ2-7	NA	NA	TGCGCCAGCCGACAGGAACGAAACGAGCAGTACTTC	CASRQERNEQYF
TRBV19	TRBJ1-5	NA	NA	TGTGCCAGTAGTTCCCAATTGGACAGTTTGTATCAGCCCCAGCATTTT	CASSSQLDSLYQPQHF
TRBV7-3	TRBJ2-5	TRBD2	few	TGTGCCAGCAGCACCCTAGCGGGAGAGACCCAGTACTTC	CASSTLAGETQYF
TRBV4-3	TRBJ2-1	TRBD2	NA	TGCGCCAGCAGCCAAGATAGCGGGAGTGTCAATGAGCAGTTCTTC	CASSQDSGSVNEQFF
TRBV19	TRBJ2-7	NA	NA	TGTGCCAGTAGTGTCGGGTTCGCCTACGAGCAGTACTTC	CASSVGFAYEQYF
TRBV24-1	TRBJ2-2	NA	NA	TGTGCCACCAGTGATTTGGGACGGGGATTCACCGGGGAGCTGTTTTTT	CATSDLGRGFTGELFF
TRBV7-6	TRBJ2-2	TRBD1	NA	TGTGCCAGCAGCCTAGACAGGGTGGATACCGGGGAGCTGTTTTTT	CASSLDRVDTGELFF
TRBV2	TRBJ1-1	TRBD1	NA	TGTGCCAGCAGTCCGGGACAGGGACACACTGAAGCTTTCTTT	CASSPGQGHTEAFF
TRBV21-1	TRBJ2-7	NA	NA	TGTGCCAGCAGCAAAGGTCGAACTAGCGGGCCTGCAAGCTCCTACGAGCAGTACTTC	CASSKGRTSGPASSYEQYF
TRBV5-1	TRBJ2-7	TRBD2	NA	TGCGCCAGCAGCTCGGGACTAGCGGGAGAGGTTTCCTACGAGCAGTACTTC	CASSSGLAGEVSYEQYF
TRBV10-1	TRBJ2-1	TRBD1	NA	TGCGCCAGCAGTGAGTCGGGAACAGGGGGCTCCTACAATGAGCAGTTCTTC	CASSESGTGGSYNEQFF
TRBV6-4	TRBJ1-6	NA	NA	TGTGCCAGCAGTGCTCACGGGTACAATTCACCCCTCCACTTT	CASSAHGYNSPLHF
TRBV3-1/TRBV3-2	TRBJ1-1	NA	NA	TGTGCCAGCAGCACTTGGACTGAGAACACTGAAGCTTTCTTT	CASSTWTENTEAFF
TRBV6-2/TRBV6-3	TRBJ2-7	TRBD1	NA	TGTGCCAGCAGTTACGGGACAGATTTCCCCTACGAGCAGTACTTC	CASSYGTDFPYEQYF
TRBV6-5	TRBJ1-1	NA	NA	TGTGCCAGCAGTTACCCTCGATTTGGGCGGAACACTGAAGCTTTCTTT	CASSYPRFGRNTEAFF
TRBV6-1	TRBJ1-1	TRBD1	NA	TGTGCCAGCAGTACTGGACAGGGAATGAACACTGAAGCTTTCTTT	CASSTGQGMNTEAFF
TRBV27	TRBJ1-4	NA	NA	TGTGCCAGCAGTTCCAAGATCCTTGGGGGCGGAGAAAAACTGTTTTTT	CASSSKILGGGEKLFF
TRBV27	TRBJ1-4	NA	NA	TGTGCCAGCAGTTTCCAGACAGACCAGAATGAAAAACTGTTTTTT	CASSFQTDQNEKLFF
TRBV18	TRBJ2-3	NA	NA	TGTGCCAGCCATTCAGATACGCAGTATTTT	CASHSDTQYF
TRBV27	TRBJ2-5	NA	NA	TGTGCCAGCAGTTCGCACGGGGAAGAGACCCAGTACTTC	CASSSHGEETQYF
TRBV6-2/TRBV6-3	TRBJ2-7	NA	NA	TGTGCCAGCAGTTACTCTCCCAGTCGCGAGCAGTACTTC	CASSYSPSREQYF
TRBV6-4	TRBJ1-5	NA	NA	TGTGCCAGCAGTGTTGAGGTGTTTGGTTGGAGTCAGCCCCAGCATTTT	CASSVEVFGWSQPQHF
TRBV28	TRBJ2-2	TRBD2	once	TGTGCCAGCAGTCCACTGGGACTAGCGTCGAACACCGGGGAGCTGTTTTTT	CASSPLGLASNTGELFF
TRBV30	TRBJ2-7	TRBD2	NA	TGTGCCTGGAGTGTAGGGATTACCGGGAGGGAGCAGTACTTC	CAWSVGITGREQYF
TRBV7-3	TRBJ1-1	NA	NA	TGTGCCAGCAGCTTGTCGGGTTCTTTGAACACTGAAGCTTTCTTT	CASSLSGSLNTEAFF
TRBV4-3	TRBJ2-1	TRBD2	once	TGCGCCAGCAGCCAAGACCTCCTGACTAGCGGGAGGGCCTTTGCCAATGAGCAGTTCTTC	CASSQDLLTSGRAFANEQFF
TRBV9	TRBJ1-4	TRBD1	NA	TGTGCCAGCAGCGACCGGGAGGGGGCGGGTGAAAAACTGTTTTTT	CASSDREGAGEKLFF
TRBV28	TRBJ1-4	NA	NA	TGTGCCAGCAGTGTCCTTTCTAATGAAAAACTGTTTTTT	CASSVLSNEKLFF
TRBV28	TRBJ1-4	TRBD1	NA	TGTGCCAGCAGTTCCACAGGGGCAACTAATGAAAAACTGTTTTTT	CASSSTGATNEKLFF
TRBV14	TRBJ1-2	TRBD1	once	TGTGCCAGCAGCCAAGGACAGGGGGGCTATGGCTACACCTTC	CASSQGQGGYGYTF
TRBV19	TRBJ1-1	TRBD1	NA	TGTGCCAGTAGTCCTCCCCAGGGGGGAGTCACTGAAGCTTTCTTT	CASSPPQGGVTEAFF
TRBV28	TRBJ1-1	NA	NA	TGTGCCAGCAGCTCAGGGTACTCTGAAGCTTTCTTT	CASSSGYSEAFF
TRBV4-2	TRBJ2-3	NA	NA	TGTGCCAGCAGCCAAAATTTGCTGGGGCGAGATACGCAGTATTTT	CASSQNLLGRDTQYF
TRBV11-2	TRBJ1-1	NA	NA	TGTGCCAGCAGCCCCAGGGAATTTGAGTACACTGAAGCTTTCTTT	CASSPREFEYTEAFF
TRBV20-1	TRBJ2-1	NA	NA	TGCAGTGCCCCCGAGGGGGGGTCCCGGTTCTTC	CSAPEGGSRFF
TRBV9	TRBJ1-2	NA	NA	TGTGCCAGCAGCGCTACGACAGTTACGTATGGCTACACCTTC	CASSATTVTYGYTF
TRBV19	TRBJ2-2	TRBD1	NA	TGTGCCAGTAGTACCTTACAGGGGGTTAACACCGGGGAGCTGTTTTTT	CASSTLQGVNTGELFF
TRBV28	TRBJ2-5	NA	NA	TGTGCCAGCGTACCCTTAAGGGGGGAGGGCCGAGAGACCCAGTACTTC	CASVPLRGEGRETQYF
TRBV9	TRBJ2-3	TRBD2	NA	TGTGCCAGCAGCGAGGATCTAGCGGGACCTAGGACCACAGATACGCAGTATTTT	CASSEDLAGPRTTDTQYF
TRBV4-1	TRBJ1-5	TRBD1	NA	TGCGCCAGCAGCCAAGATCAGGGGGTTCATCAGCCCCAGCATTTT	CASSQDQGVHQPQHF
TRBV6-6	TRBJ2-1	NA	NA	TGTGCCAGCAGTTACCGGTTGAATGAGCAGTTCTTC	CASSYRLNEQFF
TRBV28	TRBJ1-2	TRBD1	NA	TGTGCCAGCTGGACAGGGTCTTTGACGAACTATGGCTACACCTTC	CASWTGSLTNYGYTF
TRBV7-2	TRBJ1-4	NA	NA	TGTGCCAGCAGCATAAGACTCGCAACTAATGAAAAACTGTTTTTT	CASSIRLATNEKLFF
TRBV19	TRBJ1-2	TRBD1	NA	TGTGCCAGTAGTATAGAGGGACAGGGGAATCGAGGCTACACCTTC	CASSIEGQGNRGYTF
TRBV11-1	TRBJ1-1	TRBD1	NA	TGTGCCAGCAGCTTAGGGGCAGGGGGCGCGACCACTGAAGCTTTCTTT	CASSLGAGGATTEAFF
TRBV19	TRBJ1-2	NA	NA	TGTGCCAGTAGTTCTGGACAGCGATCGGGTGACTATGGCTACACCTTC	CASSSGQRSGDYGYTF
TRBV30	TRBJ2-7	NA	NA	TGTGCCTGGAGTGCAGGAGGCTACGAGCAGTACTTC	CAWSAGGYEQYF
TRBV9	TRBJ1-4	TRBD1	many	TGTGCCAGCAGCTTCCGGACAGGGAATAATGAAAAACTGTTTTTT	CASSFRTGNNEKLFF